Listed here are 10 T cell receptor beta chains from one sample, sequenced in a study of cytotoxic CD8 clonotypes in ibrutinib-treated CLL. TCRdb's copy holds only in-frame clones and misses some; the assay was immunoSEQ multiplex PCR. The sample lists around 150,000 clones, 75% to 85% occurring once. Sequenced material: PBMCs, taken after 36 months of ibrutinib treatment. These receptors came from a human donor with chronic lymphocytic leukemia.

There are a few counts of this clone. V gene TRBV10-1 combines with J gene TRBJ1-2, with unresolved D. The CDR3 is 13 residues long. Germline CDR1 is WNHNN and CDR2 is SYGVQD (reference sequence). The germline V and J ends were trimmed by 3 bases and 4 bases, with 9 bases remaining between them. The DNA for the CDR3 is TGCGCCAGCAGTGATTTTCAAGGCTATGGCTACACCTTC. This codes for CASSDFQGYGYTF.

CDR3 bases: TGTGCCTCAAGGGATTTGGGCGAGCAGTACTTC. Protein sequence: CASRDLGEQYF. This chain links TRBV30 with TRBJ2-7; D is undetermined. Germline loops: CDR1 GTSNPN, CDR2 SVGIG (reference sequence). Deletions cut 7 bases from V and 6 bases from J, with 13 bases between. The CDR3 has 11 residues.

The chain carries TRBV19 and TRBJ1-1, with D unresolved. The CDR3 covers 16 residues. The V and J ends lost 7 bases and 0 bases respectively, with 18 bases between them. CDR1 and CDR2 from the germline V gene are LNHDA and SQIVND (reference sequence). CDR3 coding DNA: TGTGCCAGTACCCTAGGGTCCGTGGGGATGAACACTGAAGCTTTCTTT. Its protein product is CASTLGSVGMNTEAFF. Full variable domain (rest looked up from reference TRBV19 and TRBJ1-1): DGGITQSPKYLFRKEGQNVTLSCEQNLNHDAMYWYRQDPGQGLRLIYYSQIVNDFQKGDIAEGYSVSREKKESFPLTVTSAQKNPTAFYLCASTLGSVGMNTEAFFGQGTRLTVV.

The chain recombines TRBV6-6 with TRBJ1-2; no clear D gene. Germline CDR1 is MNHNY and CDR2 is SVGAGI (reference sequence). This CDR3 is built from 14 residues. V was clipped by 4 bases and J by 2 bases, with 11 bases between them. The CDR3 spells CASSLTGENYGYTF. The CDR3, as DNA: TGTGCCAGCAGTTTAACTGGGGAGAACTATGGCTACACCTTC.

The V and J genes are TRBV9 and TRBJ2-1; TRBD2 is a possible D gene (5 bases). The CDR3 contains 15 residues. Germline V lookup: CDR1 SGDLS, CDR2 YYNGEE. V shed 4 bases and J shed 6 bases, with 17 bases lying between them. The CDR3 sequence: CASSYTRFGSNEQFF. The CDR3, as DNA: TGTGCCAGCAGCTATACTAGATTTGGTTCCAATGAGCAGTTCTTC.

The chain is built from TRBV4-1 and TRBJ2-5; no definite D call. The CDR3 loop spans 14 amino acids. V was clipped by 2 bases and J by 5 bases, with 12 bases between them. In germline, CDR1 is MGHRA, CDR2 YSYEKL. CDR3 residues: CASSQSEVLETQYF. In DNA form, the CDR3 reads TGCGCCAGCAGCCAATCCGAGGTGCTGGAGACCCAGTACTTC.

The chain uses TRBV4-2 and TRBJ2-7; TRBD2 aligns across 10 bases. The CDR3 length is 16 residues. Germline V gives CDR1 LGHNA, CDR2 YNFKEQ. The junction had 8 bases not matched to a gene; V was cut back by 0 bases and J by 6 bases. CDR3 sequence: CASSQDPASGGSEQYF. CDR3 DNA sequence: TGTGCCAGCAGCCAAGATCCGGCTAGCGGGGGTAGCGAGCAGTACTTC.

The rearrangement links TRBV2 to TRBJ1-3; 9 bases fit TRBD1. The CDR3 has 15 amino acids. Trimming removed 6 bases from V and 0 bases from J; junction bases left unmatched: 3. The germline gives CDR1 SNHLY, CDR2 FYNNEI. CDR3 bases: TGTGCCAGCAGGGGGGACAGGGTCTCTGGAAACACCATATATTTT. Its translation: CASRGDRVSGNTIYF.

The chain employs TRBV10-3 and TRBJ1-4; D remains unclear. CDR3 length: 13 residues. Trimming pared 4 bases from V and 6 bases from J, leaving 9 bases between. The germline V gene encodes CDR1 ENHRY and CDR2 SYGVKD. In DNA form, the CDR3 reads TGTGCCATCAGTGCTGGGTCTGATGAAAAACTGTTTTTT. This gives the protein CAISAGSDEKLFF.

The gene calls are TRBV4-1 and TRBJ2-7; the D gene is possibly TRBD2 (6 bases). The ends were cut back, 1 base at V and 1 base at J, with 11 bases in the middle. This CDR3 contains 15 residues. Germline CDR1 is MGHRA and CDR2 is YSYEKL. The CDR3 nucleotides read TGCGCCAGCAGCCAAGGAAGGAGGGCATCCTACGAGCAGTACTTC. This gives the protein CASSQGRRASYEQYF.